This TCR beta chain is from a study of T cell changes during pregnancy in multiple sclerosis. Profiling relied on immunoSEQ multiplex PCR, and the TCRdb table lists in-frame clones only, not all of them. The sample includes approximately 34,000 clones, about 90% of them seen just once. The V end lost 1 base, the J end lost 3 bases, and 13 bases lay between the germline ends. Germline V gene lookup returns CDR1 SNHLY and CDR2 FYNNEI. There are 15 residues in the CDR3. The TCR comes from a female donor with multiple sclerosis, enrolled in a pregnancy study. Sequencing used CD4+ T cells from peripheral blood mononuclear cells, obtained after pregnancy. This chain joins TRBV2 and TRBJ2-7, with D unresolved. The CDR3 DNA follows: TGTGCCAGCAGTGAAGGCGTTTTTTCCGGCTACGAGCAGTACTTC. Amino acids: CASSEGVFSGYEQYF.